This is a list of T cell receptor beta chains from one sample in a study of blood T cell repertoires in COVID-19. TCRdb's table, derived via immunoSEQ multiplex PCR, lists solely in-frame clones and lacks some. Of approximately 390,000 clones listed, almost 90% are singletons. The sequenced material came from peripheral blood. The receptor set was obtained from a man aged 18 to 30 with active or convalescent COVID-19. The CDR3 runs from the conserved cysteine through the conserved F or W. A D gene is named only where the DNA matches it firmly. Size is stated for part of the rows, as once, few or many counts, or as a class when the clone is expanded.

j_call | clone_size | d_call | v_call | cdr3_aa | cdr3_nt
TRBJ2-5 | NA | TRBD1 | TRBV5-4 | CASSPPGQGAETQYF | TGTGCCAGCAGTCCACCGGGACAGGGGGCGGAGACCCAGTACTTC
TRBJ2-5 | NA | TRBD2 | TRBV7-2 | CASSLAGGAAETQYF | TGTGCCAGCAGCTTAGCGGGAGGGGCCGCCGAGACCCAGTACTTC
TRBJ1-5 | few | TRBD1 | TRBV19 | CASSPDREWSNQPQHF | TGTGCCAGTAGTCCCGACAGGGAATGGAGCAATCAGCCCCAGCATTTT
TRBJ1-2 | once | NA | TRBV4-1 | CASSRPFPNYGYTF | TGCGCCAGCAGCCGTCCCTTCCCTAACTATGGCTACACCTTC
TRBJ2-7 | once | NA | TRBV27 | CASSLGRNEQYF | TGTGCCAGCAGTTTAGGGCGAAACGAGCAGTACTTC
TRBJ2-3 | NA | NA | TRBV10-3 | CAISDWGRGGVDTQYF | TGTGCCATCAGTGACTGGGGCCGAGGAGGGGTAGATACGCAGTATTTT
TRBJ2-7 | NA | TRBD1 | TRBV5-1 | CASSYDRGGPYEQYF | TGCGCCAGCAGCTACGACAGGGGAGGACCCTACGAGCAGTACTTC
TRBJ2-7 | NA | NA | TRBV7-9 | CASSQGLSSYEQYF | TGTGCCAGCAGCCAAGGACTGAGCTCCTACGAGCAGTACTTC
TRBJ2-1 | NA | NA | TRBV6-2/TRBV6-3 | CASSTPLEAVYNEQFF | TGTGCCAGCAGTACGCCCCTTGAGGCGGTTTACAATGAGCAGTTCTTC
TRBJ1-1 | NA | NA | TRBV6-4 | CASRTGDGNTEAFF | TGTGCCAGCAGGACGGGGGACGGGAACACTGAAGCTTTCTTT
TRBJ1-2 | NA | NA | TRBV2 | CASSGTGFYGYTF | TGTGCCAGCAGTGGAACAGGCTTCTATGGCTACACCTTC
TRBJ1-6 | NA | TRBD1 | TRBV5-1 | CASSLTHPRDRGRINSPLHF | TGCGCCAGCAGCTTGACCCATCCCCGGGACAGGGGGCGAATTAATTCACCCCTCCACTTT
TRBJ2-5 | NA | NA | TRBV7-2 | CASSKSYQGETQYF | TGTGCCAGCAGCAAGTCTTACCAGGGAGAGACCCAGTACTTC
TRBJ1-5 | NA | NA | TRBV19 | CASSVRVRQPQHF | TGTGCCAGTAGTGTCAGGGTGCGACAGCCCCAGCATTTT
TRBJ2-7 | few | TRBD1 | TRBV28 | CASSTNSGTGTYEQYF | TGTGCCAGCAGTACCAACTCTGGGACAGGGACCTACGAGCAGTACTTC